Listed here are 12 T cell receptor beta chains from one sample, sequenced in a study of CD4+ T cells in melanoma. The table came from immunoSEQ multiplex PCR; TCRdb's copy has only in-frame clones and leaves some out. The sample records about 110,000 clones, about 90% being singletons. The source material was peripheral blood. Receptors were obtained from a human donor with melanoma.

This chain uses TRBV11-2 with TRBJ1-2, with D perhaps TRBD1 (5 bases). The length of the CDR3 is 12 residues. Germline CDR1 SGHAT, CDR2 FQNNGV. The V gene lost 7 bases and the J gene lost 1 base, with 7 bases spanning the gap. CDR3 coding DNA: TGTGCCAGCATGGGGGATAACTATGGCTACACCTTC. It is translated as CASMGDNYGYTF.

This clone was seen only once. J is TRBJ1-3 and V is TRBV7-3; D ambiguous. Germline V gene sequence: CDR1 SGHTA, CDR2 FQGTGA. The V and J ends lost 0 bases and 2 bases respectively, with 2 bases between them. The CDR3 is 13 amino acids. CDR3 sequence (DNA): TGTGCCAGCAGCTTAACCCCTGGAAACACCATATATTTT. This sequence encodes CASSLTPGNTIYF.

In DNA, the CDR3 is TGTGCCAGCAGCTCGACAGGAGAAGAGACCCAGTACTTC. Amino acids: CASSSTGEETQYF. The V call is TRBV7-8, the J call TRBJ2-5, with a possible D match to TRBD1 (6 bases). Trimming stripped 4 bases from V and 3 bases from J, with 9 bases between. CDR1 and CDR2 (germline): SGHVS, FQNEAQ. This CDR3 has 13 amino acids.

The V and J genes are TRBV6-5 and TRBJ2-2; D gene unclear. Germline CDR1 and CDR2: MNHEY and SVGAGI. The V end was cut by 6 bases, the J end by 7 bases, with 12 bases between. The CDR3 loop spans 13 amino acids. CDR3 bases: TGTGCCAGCAGCCCTGTCCGGTACGGGGAGCTGTTTTTT. Protein sequence: CASSPVRYGELFF.

This chain uses TRBV4-1 with TRBJ2-1; D not resolved. The germline V gene has CDR1 MGHRA and CDR2 YSYEKL. CDR3 size: 12 residues. Between the trimmed V and J ends, which lost 0 bases and 13 bases, there was a span of 10 bases. The CDR3 DNA sequence: TGCGCCAGCAGCCAAGAAAAATCGACCCAGTTCTTC. It yields the protein CASSQEKSTQFF.

The chain combines TRBV2 with TRBJ2-3, with D hard to call. This CDR3 region has 14 residues. V lost 8 bases and J lost 3, with 15 bases in between. The germline gives CDR1 SNHLY, CDR2 FYNNEI. The CDR3 sequence is CASSRSSQTDTQYF. DNA for the CDR3: TGTGCCAGCTCACGGTCCAGTCAGACAGATACGCAGTATTTT.

The chain couples TRBV16 to TRBJ1-2; 8 bases line up with TRBD1. The V gene's germline CDR1 is KGHSY and CDR2 FQNENV. The length of the CDR3 is 15 residues. The V and J ends lost 0 bases and 8 bases, in that order; junction bases with no gene match: 8. CDR3 nucleotide sequence: TGTGCCAGCAGCCAATCGTCGCCAGGGGGCAAAGGCTACACCTTC. Translation gives CASSQSSPGGKGYTF.

The chain has TRBV7-3 and TRBJ2-3, with 11 nucleotides matching TRBD1. This CDR3 has 15 amino acids. Losses at the gene ends were 11 bases for V and 5 bases for J; bases not matched to a gene: 12. Germline V lookup: CDR1 SGHTA, CDR2 FQGTGA. The CDR3 sequence: CASSLAGTGGDTQYF. CDR3 DNA sequence: TGTGCCTCTTCCCTGGCCGGGACAGGGGGAGATACGCAGTATTTT.

The chain couples TRBV5-4 to TRBJ2-7; D is perhaps TRBD2 (6 bases). CDR1 and CDR2 (germline): SGHNT, YYREEE (reference sequence). V shed 2 bases and J shed 1 base, with 16 bases lying between them. This CDR3 comprises 16 residues. CDR3 amino acids: CASSLPEGRGSYEQYF. In DNA, the CDR3 is TGTGCCAGCAGCTTACCAGAAGGTCGGGGGTCCTACGAGCAGTACTTC.

The rearrangement links TRBV5-1 to TRBJ2-5, with 7 bases that match TRBD2. Germline CDR1 reads SGHRS; CDR2 reads YFSETQ. The CDR3 has 15 amino acids. Trimming removed 1 base from V and 4 bases from J; junction bases left unmatched: 7. CDR3 loop: CASSLRAGIGETQYF. Here the CDR3 DNA reads TGCGCCAGCAGCTTGAGAGCGGGAATAGGAGAGACCCAGTACTTC.

The rearrangement joins TRBV9 to TRBJ2-2, with 7 nucleotides matching TRBD2. Germline CDR1 reads SGDLS; CDR2 reads YYNGEE. This CDR3 is 18 amino acids long. With 0 bases clipped from V and 7 bases from J, the junction kept 15 bases outside the gene matches. The DNA of the CDR3 is TGTGCCAGCAGCGTAGCTTGGCAGCCAGCGGGGAGGGGCGGGGAGCTGTTTTTT. This sequence encodes CASSVAWQPAGRGGELFF.

The CDR3, as DNA: TGTGCCAGCAGCTTAGGGGCGGGGACGGGGAGTTCGCCCCAGCATTTT. Its translation is CASSLGAGTGSSPQHF. This chain connects TRBV7-9 to TRBJ1-5, with a weak D call TRBD1 (5 bases). CDR1 is SEHNR and CDR2 is FQNEAQ in the germline V gene (reference sequence). The ends were cut back, 1 base at V and 9 bases at J, with 19 bases in the middle. The CDR3 covers 16 residues.